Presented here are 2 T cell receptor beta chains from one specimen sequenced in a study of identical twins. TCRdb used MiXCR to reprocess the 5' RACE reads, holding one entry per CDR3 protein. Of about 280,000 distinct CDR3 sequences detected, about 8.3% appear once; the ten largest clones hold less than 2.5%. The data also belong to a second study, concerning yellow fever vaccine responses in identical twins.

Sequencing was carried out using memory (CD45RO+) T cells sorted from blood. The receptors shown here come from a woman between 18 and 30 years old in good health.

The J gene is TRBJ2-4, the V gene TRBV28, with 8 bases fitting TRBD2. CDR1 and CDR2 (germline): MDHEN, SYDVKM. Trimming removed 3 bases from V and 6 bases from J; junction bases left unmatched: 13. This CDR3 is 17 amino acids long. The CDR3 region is CASSLPGGVASRNIQYF. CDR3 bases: TGTGCCAGCAGTTTGCCGGGGGGGGTCGCCTCAAGAAACATTCAGTACTTC.

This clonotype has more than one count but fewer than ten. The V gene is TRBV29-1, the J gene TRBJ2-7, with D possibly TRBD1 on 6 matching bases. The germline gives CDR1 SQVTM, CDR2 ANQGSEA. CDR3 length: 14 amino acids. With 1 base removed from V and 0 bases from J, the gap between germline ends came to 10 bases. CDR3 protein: CSVEGDTNSYEQYF. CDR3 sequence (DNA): TGCAGCGTTGAAGGGGACACCAACTCCTACGAGCAGTACTTC.